This entry lists 3 T cell receptor beta chains sequenced from one sample in a study of OX40 agonist ivuxolimab in advanced cancers. Generated by immunoSEQ multiplex PCR, the TCRdb table keeps only in-frame clones and is missing some. This table has about 19,000 clones, roughly 90% appearing once. The material sequenced was CD4+ or CD8+ T cells sorted from blood, taken in a trial of the OX40 agonist ivuxolimab. The receptor set was obtained from an adult with an advanced solid tumor such as melanoma, head and neck, liver or kidney cancer.

The chain couples TRBV19 to TRBJ1-1; no clear D gene. Looked up from germline, CDR1 is LNHDA and CDR2 is SQIVND (reference sequence). The CDR3 runs 13 residues. The V end was cut by 3 bases, the J end by 1 base, with 6 bases between. CDR3 region: CASSIGKNTEAFF. CDR3 DNA sequence: TGTGCCAGTAGTATCGGCAAGAACACTGAAGCTTTCTTT.

The sample holds one count of this clone. The rearrangement links TRBV19 to TRBJ2-3, with 12 bases fitting TRBD2. Trimming cost V 5 bases and J 4 bases; bases outside gene matches: 4. Germline V gene sequence: CDR1 LNHDA, CDR2 SQIVND (reference sequence). This CDR3 is built from 15 residues. CDR3 nucleotides: TGTGCCAGTAGTCCTAGCGGGAGGGCCGCAGATACGCAGTATTTT. As protein: CASSPSGRAADTQYF.

The chain joins TRBV2 to TRBJ2-1, with D tentatively TRBD2 (5 bases). The CDR3 runs 13 residues. Between the trimmed V and J ends, which lost 6 bases and 4 bases, there was a span of 10 bases. Germline V gene lookup returns CDR1 SNHLY and CDR2 FYNNEI. The CDR3 is CASSDWTYNEQFF. CDR3 DNA: TGTGCCAGCAGCGACTGGACTTACAATGAGCAGTTCTTC.